This record covers a single TCR beta chain. One junction end does not reproduce the germline sequence, and a read error may be involved. A second roughly 6 to 12 cycle PCR used barcoded and J-beta primers. In TCRdb, the 5' RACE reads were re-called with MiXCR into one record per CDR3 protein. Altogether about 580,000 distinct CDR3 sequences are present, more than 45% being singletons, with the ten largest covering approximately 23%. The source of the sample is a study of blood T cells in healthy people across ages. The V gene's germline CDR1 is SSHAT and CDR2 FNYEAQ (reference sequence). There are 13 residues in the CDR3.

This chain connects TRBV7-7 to TRBJ2-7, with D possibly TRBD2 on 5 matching bases. What was sequenced was blood. This TCR was sampled from a man older than 75 in good health. The CDR3 protein is CASSPGRGYEQYF. In DNA, the CDR3 is TGTGCTAGCAGCCCAGGCCGGGGATACGAGCAGTACTTC.